This paragraph reports one T cell receptor beta chain. This clonotype was picked up many times. What antigen it recognizes has not been identified. It has no much larger one-base neighbor in the sample; base qualities were not kept. V and J are truncated by 3 bases and 5 bases respectively, leaving an intervening sequence of 14 bases. The germline V gene sets CDR1 to MNHEY and CDR2 to SVGEGT. Taken from cysteine to phenylalanine, the CDR3 has 16 residues. Of all the DNA, just the CDR3 is kept, 48 bases in frame from base 1. This sample stems from a study of T-cell memory formation after mild COVID-19 (dated by TCRdb to the early 2020s). Some background on the complete study: TCR sequence clusters from the two donors were found to be largely donor specific. In two donors, T-cell clones that expanded and contracted after mild COVID-19 were tracked by sequencing TCRalpha and TCRbeta repertoires over time. Two young, previously healthy adult volunteers made up the cohort, one male and one female. Here is what the overall study found, with its caveats: The study covered only two mild cases, and larger cohorts including severe cases with pre-infection samples were considered necessary. From day 15 to 85, contracting clones showed balanced CD4/CD8 phenotypes, whereas a second wave of clones that expanded from day 15 to 37 leaned towards CD4+. Contracting CD4+ clones appeared mostly in the CM and EM memory subsets, whereas CD8+ clones were enriched in EMRA. Some responding clones were detected in pre-infection memory, which suggested that pre-existing cross-reactive memory T cells had joined the SARS-CoV-2 response. SARS-CoV-2 specificity of the second-wave clones peaking on day 37 was not confirmed.

TCRdb lists the instrument as Illumina NovaSeq 6000. Using 5'RACE with constant-segment primers, TCRalpha and TCRbeta cDNA libraries were constructed, with sample barcodes and unique molecular identifiers added in the process. Trizol reagent was used to extract RNA from every sample. Libraries were amplified in two PCR steps, with a second sample barcode and Illumina TruSeq adapters added in the second step. Sequencing of libraries was performed on an Illumina NovaSeq with 2 x 150 bp paired-end reads. On the authors' methods: With migec v1.2.7, reads were demultiplexed and then collapsed into UMI-guided consensus sequences. Using mixcr v2.1.11, UMI consensuses were aligned to TRA and TRB V and J templates and then assembled into clonotypes. Expanded or contracted clonotypes were those called significant by both edgeR and NoisET, with noise models trained on biological replicates. For edgeR calls, the cutoffs were a false discovery rate-adjusted p below 0.01 and a log2 fold-change threshold of 1. As an exploratory analysis of dynamics, max-normalized trajectories of the 1000 most abundant clonotypes were examined with PCA combined with hierarchical clustering. The CD4 or CD8 phenotype of responding clones was assigned using the separately sequenced CD4+ and CD8+ repertoires. The public reads were reprocessed in TCRdb via fastp at Q25 and MiXCR, keeping in-frame beta chains. Rows merge per CDR3 protein into single entries with the most common DNA and genes. The V and J calls and clone size are TCRdb's, not the authors'. For this sample there are a few hundred thousand distinct CDR3 sequences; about 17% appear just once. The ten largest clones represent 22% of the sample.

Ficoll-Paque density gradient centrifugation was used to isolate PBMCs. The sequencing input was PBMCs or a T cell subset sorted from them (not recorded which). This TCR came from a man aged 18 to 30 who had mild COVID-19 (a few samples of this study predate the infection). The sample titles of this study are shuffled in the database, so cell type and time point are left out; the donor was told from shared clones. The V and J segments used are TRBV6-2 or TRBV6-3 and TRBJ1-6; the D gene cannot be named for sure. CDR3 loop: CASSYRRPGNNSPLHF. The base sequence is TGTGCCAGCAGTTATCGGAGACCTGGGAATAATTCACCCCTCCACTTT.